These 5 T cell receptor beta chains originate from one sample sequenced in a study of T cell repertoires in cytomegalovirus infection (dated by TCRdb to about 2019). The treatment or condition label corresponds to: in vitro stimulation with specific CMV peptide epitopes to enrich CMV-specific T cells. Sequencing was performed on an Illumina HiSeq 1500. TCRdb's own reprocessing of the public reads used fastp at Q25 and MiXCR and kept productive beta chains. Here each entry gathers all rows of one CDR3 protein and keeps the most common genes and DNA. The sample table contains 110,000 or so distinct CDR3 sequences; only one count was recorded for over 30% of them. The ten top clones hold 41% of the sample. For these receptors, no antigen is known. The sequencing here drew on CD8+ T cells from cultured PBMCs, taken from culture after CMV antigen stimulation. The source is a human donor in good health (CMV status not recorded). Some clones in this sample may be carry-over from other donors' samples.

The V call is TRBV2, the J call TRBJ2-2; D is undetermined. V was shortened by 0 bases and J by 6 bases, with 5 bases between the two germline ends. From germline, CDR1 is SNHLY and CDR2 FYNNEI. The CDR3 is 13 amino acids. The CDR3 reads CASSEALPGELFF. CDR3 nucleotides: TGTGCCAGCAGTGAAGCGCTGCCCGGGGAGCTGTTTTTT.

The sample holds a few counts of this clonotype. In DNA form, the CDR3 reads TGCGCCAGCAGCCAAGATCCGGGTATTGGAAACACCATATATTTT. As protein: CASSQDPGIGNTIYF. The V and J genes are TRBV4-3 and TRBJ1-3, with D uncertain. This CDR3 region has 15 residues. CDR1 LGHNA and CDR2 YSLEER come from the germline V gene. The V end was cut by 0 bases, the J end by 3 bases, with 9 bases between.

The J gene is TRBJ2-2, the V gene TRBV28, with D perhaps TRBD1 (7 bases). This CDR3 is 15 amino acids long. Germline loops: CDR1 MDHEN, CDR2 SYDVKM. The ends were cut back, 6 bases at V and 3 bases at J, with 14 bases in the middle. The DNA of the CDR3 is TGTGCCAGCAGGCCTGACAGGGAGGACACCGGGGAGCTGTTTTTT. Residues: CASRPDREDTGELFF.

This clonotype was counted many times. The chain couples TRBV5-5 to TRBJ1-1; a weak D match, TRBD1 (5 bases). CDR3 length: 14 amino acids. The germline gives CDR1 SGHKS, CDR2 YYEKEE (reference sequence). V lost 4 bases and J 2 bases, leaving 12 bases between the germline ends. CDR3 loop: CASSRGEANTEAFF. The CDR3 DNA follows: TGTGCCAGCAGCCGAGGGGAGGCCAACACTGAAGCTTTCTTT.

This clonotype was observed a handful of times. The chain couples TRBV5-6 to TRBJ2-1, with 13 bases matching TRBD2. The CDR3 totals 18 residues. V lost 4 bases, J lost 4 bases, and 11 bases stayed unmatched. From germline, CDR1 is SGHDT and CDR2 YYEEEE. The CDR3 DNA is TGTGCCAGCAGCCGACTAGCGGGGGGCCCGGATCATTACAATGAGCAGTTCTTC. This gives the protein CASSRLAGGPDHYNEQFF.